Listed here are 6 T cell receptor beta chains from one sample, sequenced in a study of cytomegalovirus exposure and HLA in healthy donors. Amplification used 60 Vbeta primers and 13 Jbeta primers. TCRdb's table, derived via immunoSEQ multiplex PCR, lists solely in-frame clones and lacks some. Found here are over 100,000 clones, around three fifths of them singletons; the top ten hold roughly 2.5%. Sequencing was performed on PBMCs. The receptors were sampled from a middle-aged woman in good health and CMV-seronegative.

This chain connects TRBV7-3 to TRBJ2-1, with D tentatively TRBD2 (6 bases). This CDR3 region has 15 residues. V was pared by 3 bases and J by 0 bases, with 9 bases between. From germline, CDR1 is SGHTA and CDR2 FQGTGA. The CDR3 spells CASSLTGGSYNEQFF. CDR3 bases: TGTGCCAGCAGCTTGACCGGGGGCTCCTACAATGAGCAGTTCTTC. The whole variable domain, remainder taken from reference TRBV7-3 and TRBJ2-1, is GAGVSQTPSNKVTEKGKYVELRCDPISGHTALYWYRQSLGQGPEFLIYFQGTGAADDSGLPNDRFFAVRPEGSVSTLKIQRTERGDSAVYLCASSLTGGSYNEQFFGPGTRLTVL.

This clone has just a few counts. V and J are TRBV5-1 and TRBJ2-1; 9 positions match TRBD2. Germline assignment: CDR1 SGHRS and CDR2 YFSETQ. CDR3 size: 16 residues. Trimming removed 2 bases from V and 2 bases from J; junction bases left unmatched: 5. In DNA, the CDR3 is TGCGCCAGCAGCTTTGGGGCGGGGGGGCCCTACAATGAGCAGTTCTTC. Translated: CASSFGAGGPYNEQFF.

This clone was counted only a few times. The chain combines TRBV18 with TRBJ1-2; 11 bases are a match to TRBD1. With V trimmed by 2 bases and J by 8 bases, 7 bases remained unmatched. The germline V gene encodes CDR1 KGHSH and CDR2 LQKENI. The CDR3 contains 15 residues. CDR3 protein: CASSPAGTGGPGYTF. In DNA form, the CDR3 reads TGTGCCAGCTCACCAGCCGGGACAGGGGGGCCGGGCTACACCTTC.

This clone was found a few times. The chain uses TRBV27 and TRBJ2-3; TRBD2 matches at 11 bases. This CDR3 region has 16 residues. V shed 2 bases and J 4 bases; nucleotides not matched to a gene: 5. The V gene's germline CDR1 is MNHEY and CDR2 SMNVEV (reference sequence). This CDR3 is CASSLRRSGGADTQYF. The CDR3 DNA follows: TGTGCCAGCAGTTTACGACGTAGCGGGGGGGCAGATACGCAGTATTTT.

This clone was seen more than once but under ten times. The chain employs TRBV4-1 and TRBJ2-7; 9 nucleotides agree with TRBD1. Germline V CDR1 and CDR2: MGHRA, YSYEKL. The CDR3 spans 16 residues. Trimming at V came to 4 bases and at J to 2 bases, leaving 9 bases not matched to a gene. The CDR3: CASSRNNRGLTYEQYF. The CDR3 DNA reads as TGCGCCAGCAGCCGGAATAACAGGGGGCTTACCTACGAGCAGTACTTC.

The J gene is TRBJ1-2, the V gene TRBV7-9; 8 bases agree with TRBD1. Germline V CDR1 and CDR2: SEHNR, FQNEAQ (reference sequence). J was trimmed by 10 bases and V by 5 bases; bases with no gene match: 12. This CDR3 is 14 amino acids long. CDR3 sequence (DNA): TGTGCCAGCAGCGCTACTGGGACAGGTGGAGACTACACCTTC. Protein sequence: CASSATGTGGDYTF.